This TCR beta chain was obtained from a study of shared clonotypes between healthy human individuals (dated by TCRdb to the early 2020s). With regard to the full study: A few men and two women, aged 18 to 49 years, made up the cohort. For each donor, three plates each were used for CD4 naive and CD4 memory, two plates were used for CD8 naive, and one plate was used for CD8 memory. To estimate repertoire size and how much clonotypes are shared between individuals, the study performed deep sequencing of blood TCR repertoires from a handful of healthy adults. To increase sequencing depth and limit assay-specific biases, TCR repertoire library preparation and sequencing were carried out by different laboratories using diverse techniques. Leukapheresis yielded between about 0.85 and 10 billion PBMCs per donor. The full study reports these points: Based on pairwise subsampling, the degree of clonotype sharing among donors was expected to be affected by sequencing depth. Even with the large sequencing depth, rarefaction of the sorted-subset datasets indicated that sequencing was incomplete. Compared with non-shared clonotypes, the clonotypes found in all four sorted-subset donors had higher generation probabilities. Naive subsets generally had larger estimated clonotype richness than memory subsets. Across a handful of donors, about 5% of naive CD4, 3.5% of naive CD8, 2.3% of memory CD4, and roughly 0.41% of memory CD8 clonotypes were shared. Only blood was sampled, and tissue TCR repertoires likely differ from those in blood. The genetic and exposure-history diversity represented was limited by the small number of donors.

The donors were healthy, HIV-negative adults who had no recently reported acute infections or vaccinations. Every donor was a Caucasian adult residing in Nashville, Tennessee, USA. CD4+ T cells were enriched by magnetic negative selection, after which naive cells were positively selected on CD45RA and the negative fraction was taken as the memory subset. Blood was obtained by leukapheresis, after which PBMCs were separated by Ficoll-Histopaque density gradient centrifugation and cryopreserved in liquid nitrogen vapor phase. Analytical flow cytometry was used to check the purity and quantity of every magnetically sorted T cell population. From each sorted fraction, genomic DNA was isolated and quantified by UV absorbance on a Nanodrop 2000c. In regard to this clone: Its antigen remains undetermined. No much larger clone exists at a distance of one base, and base qualities are not known.

As encoded in the germline V gene, CDR1 is SGHVS while CDR2 is FNYEAQ. The CDR3 runs 15 residues from the cysteine to the phenylalanine. Only the CDR3 portion is preserved as DNA: 45 bases, with reading frame beginning at the first base. Trimming removed 8 bases from V and 7 bases from J; the gene matches leave 14 bases unexplained. TCR CDR3 regions were amplified from genomic DNA by multiplex PCR using the deep immunoSEQ assay. Extracted genomic DNA from each cell subset was spread evenly across all wells of several immunoSEQ 96-well plates, with each plate serving as a replicate. For sorted subsets, approximately 190 ng of genomic DNA, equivalent to 25,000 to 35,000 T cell genomes, went into each replicate PCR. Purified libraries were measured with a Qubit 3.0 fluorometer, size-checked on a Bioanalyzer 2100, and measured again with the KAPA Library Quantification kit. Each immunoSEQ 96-well plate was sequenced on its own single-read 150-cycle Illumina NextSeq 550 flow cell. The source study handled its data this way. Because the immunoSEQ output included only junctional sequences and no quality scores, the filtering could not be the same as the filtering used for full-length reads. To assign V/J genes and CDR3, sequences were annotated using PyIR, a Python wrapper for IgBLAST v1.9, with IMGT germline references. Any read was removed if the V/J assignment was weak (E-value above 1e-6), the CDR3 was missing, or the read contained stop codons, out-of-frame junctions, or ambiguous translated residues. V3J clonotypes were defined as sequences sharing the same inferred V gene, J gene, and CDR3 amino acid sequence. Percentage overlap between repertoires was computed as shared unique clonotypes divided by the size of the smaller repertoire. Three approaches were used to assess repertoire richness: RTK rarefaction, the Chao1 estimator, and Recon v2.1 estimates of unobserved clonotypes. Generation probabilities were computed with OLGA for all TCRbeta clonotypes obtained by the gDNA method from a handful of donors. TCRdb's version of the immuneACCESS table is confined to in-frame rearrangements and falls short of the full clone set. An unresolved V gene accounts for under half of the shortfall where checked; the remainder is of unknown origin. That table is the source of V, J and clone size, and D and trimming were worked out from the DNA. The sample table shows some 900,000 clones, and approximately 76% are seen once. The ten largest clonotypes hold about 1.5% of the sample.

The TCR originated in a man between 18 and 35 years old in good health. Here the chain combines TRBV7-6 and TRBJ2-1, and TRBD2 aligns with 7 junction nucleotides. Sequencing was done on a sample of memory CD4+ T cells sorted from blood. Taken with the paper, the label for cell subset or site translates to: CD45RA-negative fraction. The nucleotides read TGTGCCAGCGCCCCCGGGAGGTGGGCAGGGAATGAGCAGTTCTTC. Its translation is CASAPGRWAGNEQFF.